The rows below give T cell receptor beta chains drawn from one sample of a study of cytomegalovirus exposure and HLA in healthy donors. The repertoire was sequenced with immunoSEQ multiplex PCR; TCRdb's copy has only in-frame clones and lacks some. The table includes 130,000 to 150,000 clones, more than 75% detected once. The sequenced sample was PBMCs. The receptors were sampled from a woman younger than 35 in good health and CMV-seropositive. Both conserved end residues are part of each CDR3. For some rows the clone size is stated as once, few or many, or as a class when expanded; others skip it.

clone_size,j_call,v_call,cdr3_aa
once,TRBJ1-5,TRBV19,CASSIRSLGPQHF
.,TRBJ2-1,TRBV7-2,CASSLGGLGHNEQFF
.,TRBJ2-1,TRBV29-1,CSGGRDQRNEQFF
once,TRBJ1-1,TRBV4-1,CASSPRDRGDTEAFF
few,TRBJ2-1,TRBV19,CASNAATGRYNEQFF
.,TRBJ2-3,TRBV7-9,CSSSLWGLAGGPGTDTQYF
few,TRBJ1-5,TRBV15,CATSRAAGGRNQPQHF
.,TRBJ1-5,TRBV5-1,CASSLAGNQPQHF
.,TRBJ1-1,TRBV4-3,CASSHSGTANTEAFF
.,TRBJ2-7,TRBV5-4,CASSPFGVAYEQYF
.,TRBJ2-1,TRBV7-2,CASSSRSTRTSGGRNEQFF
.,TRBJ2-5,TRBV28,CASSSPPFRGLETQYF
few,TRBJ2-1,TRBV4-2,CASSQEGTSNYNEQFF
once,TRBJ1-6,TRBV25-1,CASSEQGYNSPLHF
.,TRBJ1-2,TRBV4-1,CASRRPPGEGYTF
.,TRBJ2-2,TRBV19,CASSTRTGTGELFF
.,TRBJ2-5,TRBV7-2,CASSSLRGDQETQYF
.,TRBJ1-3,TRBV6-6,CASSYSSGGGNTIYF
few,TRBJ1-1,TRBV18,CASSDWLNTEAFF
.,TRBJ1-2,TRBV5-1,CASSFNRDGYTF
.,TRBJ2-1,TRBV2,CASSPDRGPYNEQFF
few,TRBJ1-5,TRBV2,CASRASTGRTQPQHF
few,TRBJ2-5,TRBV19,CASSIGVRQGGFQETQYF
few,TRBJ2-3,TRBV6-4,CASSRGTSGGTDTQYF
.,TRBJ2-2,TRBV5-1,CASSPTSGGNTGELFF
.,TRBJ2-1,TRBV29-1,CSVEDPAYRVFF
.,TRBJ2-3,TRBV28,CASSQVDRETTDTQYF
.,TRBJ1-1,TRBV11-3,CASSSTNLAEAFF
few,TRBJ2-6,TRBV6-1,CASSEYSGSGANVLTF
.,TRBJ2-3,TRBV6-1,CASKASGTDTQYF
.,TRBJ1-5,TRBV19,CASSIGTGRHQPQHF
few,TRBJ1-2,TRBV4-2,CASSQDPTGGAGYTF
.,TRBJ1-1,TRBV7-8,CASSLAGTANTEAFF
.,TRBJ2-7,TRBV5-6,CASSLLRDSSYEQYF
.,TRBJ2-3,TRBV5-1,CASSLERGGIDTQYF